Presented here are 7 T cell receptor beta chains from one specimen sequenced in a study of blood T cell repertoires in COVID-19. Measured with immunoSEQ multiplex PCR; TCRdb has only the in-frame clones, and not every one. The sample has about 180,000 clones; around 83% are singletons. Specimen: PBMCs or T cells enriched from blood (not recorded which). The receptor source for this set is a man between 50 and 59 years old who had recovered from COVID-19.

This chain connects TRBV9 to TRBJ2-7; D perhaps matches TRBD2 (5 bases). V gave up 3 bases and J gave up 0 bases, with 10 bases separating them. CDR1 and CDR2 from the germline V gene are SGDLS and YYNGEE. CDR3 length: 14 amino acids. For the CDR3, the DNA is TGTGCCAGCAGCGGGACTCTAAACTCCTACGAGCAGTACTTC. Encoded protein: CASSGTLNSYEQYF.

The CDR3 DNA reads TGCAGCGTTGCCCCCATGACAGGGGGCAATGAGCAGTTCTTC. Its translation: CSVAPMTGGNEQFF. The chain employs TRBV29-1 and TRBJ2-1; 9 nucleotides line up with TRBD1. J gave up 6 bases and V 4 bases, and 7 bases lay outside the gene matches. Germline assignment: CDR1 SQVTM and CDR2 ANQGSEA. The CDR3 has 14 amino acids.

The CDR3 DNA is TGCGCCAGCAGCAAGCAAATTTCCGGGACTAGGTATGAGGCGCAGTACTTC. This encodes CASSKQISGTRYEAQYF. The chain joins TRBV5-1 to TRBJ2-7, with 8 bases matching TRBD2. CDR3 length: 17 amino acids. Germline CDR1 SGHRS, CDR2 YFSETQ. The junction had 21 bases not matched to a gene; V was cut back by 4 bases and J by 9 bases.

The V gene is TRBV5-6, the J gene TRBJ1-2; D is ambiguous. With 0 bases removed from V and 4 bases from J, the gap between germline ends came to 7 bases. This CDR3 comprises 13 residues. Germline-derived CDR1 and CDR2 are SGHDT and YYEEEE. CDR3 in amino acids: CASSLVAGYGYTF. DNA of the CDR3: TGTGCCAGCAGCTTGGTGGCGGGCTATGGCTACACCTTC.

The rearrangement uses TRBV2 and TRBJ2-3, with D perhaps matching TRBD1 (6 bases). The CDR3 length is 15 residues. The V end was cut by 5 bases, the J end by 1 base, with 13 bases between. Germline V gives CDR1 SNHLY, CDR2 FYNNEI. CDR3 coding DNA: TGTGCCAGCAGTTTACAGGGCCTAGGCACAGATACGCAGTATTTT. Its translation: CASSLQGLGTDTQYF.

The chain carries TRBV6-5 and TRBJ2-7, with TRBD1 as a possible D gene (5 bases). V was cut by 6 bases and J by 0 bases, with 12 bases left in between. The CDR3 totals 14 residues. Germline loops: CDR1 MNHEY, CDR2 SVGAGI. This CDR3 is CASRLQENSYEQYF. The CDR3 DNA reads as TGTGCCAGCAGGTTACAGGAGAACTCCTACGAGCAGTACTTC.

The gene calls are TRBV30 and TRBJ2-3, with 10 bases matching TRBD2. The CDR3 is 15 amino acids. After removal of 0 bases from V and 12 bases from J, the junction contained 12 bases not matched to a gene. The germline gives CDR1 GTSNPN, CDR2 SVGIG (reference sequence). The CDR3 is CAWSVAASGGSGQYF. CDR3 nucleotide sequence: TGTGCCTGGAGTGTAGCGGCTAGCGGGGGCTCGGGTCAGTATTTT. The full variable domain, its missing parts supplied by reference TRBV30 and TRBJ2-3, is SQTIHQWPATLVQPVGSPLSLECTVEGTSNPNLYWYRQAAGRGLQLLFYSVGIGQISSEVPQNLSASRPQDRQFILSSKKLLLSDSGFYLCAWSVAASGGSGQYFGPGTRLTVL.